The clone carrying this T cell receptor beta chain was recorded at least ten times. Germline CDR1 and CDR2: SGHTS and YDEGEE. The V segment lost 5 bases and the J segment 2 bases; nucleotides outside the gene matches: 4. This CDR3 spans 14 amino acids. TCR beta CDR3 regions were amplified from RNA. Using the HTBI primer set, a first-round RT-PCR was run on the TCR CDR3. One entry per CDR3 protein, called by TCRdb with MiXCR from the multiplex PCR reads. Here the sample spans some 270,000 distinct CDR3 sequences, 10% to 15% being singletons. This specimen comes from a study of T cells in Graves' hyperthyroidism and ophthalmopathy.

The J gene is TRBJ2-5, the V gene TRBV5-8, with 9 bases identical to TRBD1. The TCR was taken from a woman aged 25 to 39 with Graves' hyperthyroidism that later progressed to Graves' ophthalmopathy. Input material: blood. The DNA for the CDR3 is TGTGCCAGCAGGATGGACAGGGGACAAGAGACCCAGTACTTC. Its translation: CASRMDRGQETQYF. Drawing the rest from reference TRBV5-8 and TRBJ2-5, the complete variable domain is EAGVTQSPTHLIKTRGQQATLRCSPISGHTSVYWYQQALGLGLQFLLWYDEGEERNRGNFPPRFSGRQFPNYSSELNVNALELEDSALYLCASRMDRGQETQYFGPGTRLLVL.